These T cell receptor beta chains were read from a single sample in a study of cytomegalovirus exposure and HLA in healthy donors. Some clones are missing from TCRdb's copy, which holds only in-frame ones; the method was immunoSEQ multiplex PCR. The repertoire has 170,000 or so clones, approximately 84% of them found once; the top ten carry 2.8%. Sequenced: PBMCs. The receptors were gathered from a woman aged 18 to 35 in good health and CMV-seropositive. CDR3s include the opening cysteine and the closing phenylalanine or tryptophan. The order of the fields is CDR3 DNA, CDR3 protein, D gene, V gene, J gene, clone size. A D gene is named only where the DNA matches it firmly. A row's size may be missing; if present it is once, few, many or a size class.

cdr3_nt: TGCGCCAGCAGCTTGGCCCTGGAGACTAGGATGGGCTACACCTTC
cdr3_aa: CASSLALETRMGYTF
d_call: .
v_call: TRBV5-1
j_call: TRBJ1-2
clone_size: .

cdr3_nt: TGTGCCAGCAGGACGGGTCTTGGGTCCGCTTTCTTT
cdr3_aa: CASRTGLGSAFF
d_call: .
v_call: TRBV7-8
j_call: TRBJ1-1
clone_size: .

cdr3_nt: TGCGCCAGCAGCCTCCTGGGACAGGGGTCAGCTGGCTACACCTTC
cdr3_aa: CASSLLGQGSAGYTF
d_call: TRBD1
v_call: TRBV5-1
j_call: TRBJ1-2
clone_size: .

cdr3_nt: TGTGCCAGCAGCCCGGGAGTAATCTATAGCAATCAGCCCCAGCATTTT
cdr3_aa: CASSPGVIYSNQPQHF
d_call: .
v_call: TRBV11-3
j_call: TRBJ1-5
clone_size: .

cdr3_nt: TGTGCCAGCAGCTTAGGAGGACAGTCCCAGCCCCAGCATTTT
cdr3_aa: CASSLGGQSQPQHF
d_call: .
v_call: TRBV7-9
j_call: TRBJ1-5
clone_size: few

cdr3_nt: TGTGCCAGCACCTCGACAGCCACTTATGGCTACACCTTC
cdr3_aa: CASTSTATYGYTF
d_call: .
v_call: TRBV2
j_call: TRBJ1-2
clone_size: few

cdr3_nt: TGTGCCAGCAGCGGCGGGTCAGATACGCAGTATTTT
cdr3_aa: CASSGGSDTQYF
d_call: .
v_call: TRBV9
j_call: TRBJ2-3
clone_size: many

cdr3_nt: TGTGCCAGCCGCCTAGTAAGCGAGGGGCAGTACTTC
cdr3_aa: CASRLVSEGQYF
d_call: .
v_call: TRBV21-1
j_call: TRBJ2-7
clone_size: .

cdr3_nt: TGTGCCAGCAGCTTGATCAGGGCCAGCCGAACGGATGGCTACACCTTC
cdr3_aa: CASSLIRASRTDGYTF
d_call: .
v_call: TRBV5-6
j_call: TRBJ1-2
clone_size: .

cdr3_nt: TGTGCCAGCAGCCTCGGACTTGCCTCCTACGAGCAGTACTTC
cdr3_aa: CASSLGLASYEQYF
d_call: .
v_call: TRBV13
j_call: TRBJ2-7
clone_size: .

cdr3_nt: TGTGCCAGCAGTGCGACAGGGGAGAACTATGAGCAGTTCTTC
cdr3_aa: CASSATGENYEQFF
d_call: TRBD1
v_call: TRBV6-4
j_call: TRBJ2-1
clone_size: .

cdr3_nt: TGCGCCAGCAGCCAGGGGGGGACAGGAGGCGAAAAACTGTTTTTT
cdr3_aa: CASSQGGTGGEKLFF
d_call: TRBD1
v_call: TRBV4-3
j_call: TRBJ1-4
clone_size: .

cdr3_nt: TGCGCCAGCAGCCAAGAGGTTCGGGAGGGCAATCAGCCCCAGCATTTT
cdr3_aa: CASSQEVREGNQPQHF
d_call: .
v_call: TRBV4-1
j_call: TRBJ1-5
clone_size: .

cdr3_nt: TGTGCCAGCTCGCCCTCCGGGGGATCCTACAATGAGCAGTTCTTC
cdr3_aa: CASSPSGGSYNEQFF
d_call: .
v_call: TRBV6-5
j_call: TRBJ2-1
clone_size: .

cdr3_nt: TGTGCCAGCTCACCACTCAGGGGGCCTGGGGAGCTGTTTTTT
cdr3_aa: CASSPLRGPGELFF
d_call: TRBD1
v_call: TRBV18
j_call: TRBJ2-2
clone_size: few

cdr3_nt: TGCGCCAGCAGCTTGGGGGGACAGGGGATAGCTAACTATGGCTACACCTTC
cdr3_aa: CASSLGGQGIANYGYTF
d_call: TRBD1
v_call: TRBV5-1
j_call: TRBJ1-2
clone_size: .

cdr3_nt: TGTGCCAGCAGTTTTCGTCTAGCGGGAGAAGAGCAGTTCTTC
cdr3_aa: CASSFRLAGEEQFF
d_call: TRBD2
v_call: TRBV27
j_call: TRBJ2-1
clone_size: .

cdr3_nt: TGCGCCAGCAGCCAAGATCGTTCGTATGGCTACACCTTC
cdr3_aa: CASSQDRSYGYTF
d_call: .
v_call: TRBV4-3
j_call: TRBJ1-2
clone_size: .

cdr3_nt: TGTGCCAGTAGTATTGATCGGGCAGGGGGCGCAGATACGCAGTATTTT
cdr3_aa: CASSIDRAGGADTQYF
d_call: TRBD1
v_call: TRBV19
j_call: TRBJ2-3
clone_size: .

cdr3_nt: TGTGCCTGGAATCGGGGGGCCCTAACCAGCACAGATACGCAGTATTTT
cdr3_aa: CAWNRGALTSTDTQYF
d_call: .
v_call: TRBV30
j_call: TRBJ2-3
clone_size: .

cdr3_nt: TGTGCCAGCAGCTTAGGCGTTATGCCTAACTATGGCTACACCTTC
cdr3_aa: CASSLGVMPNYGYTF
d_call: .
v_call: TRBV7-9
j_call: TRBJ1-2
clone_size: .

cdr3_nt: TGTGCCAGCAGCTTGAACCCCAGAATCTCTGGGGCCAACGTCCTGACTTTC
cdr3_aa: CASSLNPRISGANVLTF
d_call: .
v_call: TRBV5-5
j_call: TRBJ2-6
clone_size: once

cdr3_nt: TGCGCCAGCAGCCAAGATGGGGGGGGGCCCGGGTTAGGGACCCAGTACTTC
cdr3_aa: CASSQDGGGPGLGTQYF
d_call: .
v_call: TRBV4-3
j_call: TRBJ2-5
clone_size: .

cdr3_nt: TGCGCCAGCAGATCCGACAGGGGGGACTACAATGAGCAGTTCTTC
cdr3_aa: CASRSDRGDYNEQFF
d_call: TRBD1
v_call: TRBV5-1
j_call: TRBJ2-1
clone_size: .

cdr3_nt: TGTGCCAGCAGACAGGGGGGGTTTGGATACGAGCAGTACTTC
cdr3_aa: CASRQGGFGYEQYF
d_call: .
v_call: TRBV6-6
j_call: TRBJ2-7
clone_size: .

cdr3_nt: TGTGCCAGCAGCTTAAGTTGGGGTAGTAGCGCAGATACGCAGTATTTT
cdr3_aa: CASSLSWGSSADTQYF
d_call: .
v_call: TRBV11-3
j_call: TRBJ2-3
clone_size: .

cdr3_nt: TGCGCCAGCAGCTTACCACAGGGCGGCGCAGATACGCAGTATTTT
cdr3_aa: CASSLPQGGADTQYF
d_call: .
v_call: TRBV5-1
j_call: TRBJ2-3
clone_size: .

cdr3_nt: TGTGCCAGCAGTAGCGGGGGGGTAAGCTCCTACGAGCAGTACTTC
cdr3_aa: CASSSGGVSSYEQYF
d_call: TRBD2
v_call: TRBV2
j_call: TRBJ2-7
clone_size: .

cdr3_nt: TGTGCCAGCAGCGTTAGGACAGCCTGCTCCTACGAGCAGTACTTC
cdr3_aa: CASSVRTACSYEQYF
d_call: .
v_call: TRBV9
j_call: TRBJ2-7
clone_size: .

cdr3_nt: TGTGCCAGTATGGGGTTCCAGGACAGGGGGCACTACGAGCAGTACTTC
cdr3_aa: CASMGFQDRGHYEQYF
d_call: TRBD1
v_call: TRBV19
j_call: TRBJ2-7
clone_size: .

cdr3_nt: TGCAGCGTTGATGGGGTCCTTGGGAGAGAAAATGGCTACACCTTC
cdr3_aa: CSVDGVLGRENGYTF
d_call: .
v_call: TRBV29-1
j_call: TRBJ1-2
clone_size: .

cdr3_nt: TGCGCCAGCAGCCCGGGGCTGGGACAGGGTAATGAAAAACTGTTTTTT
cdr3_aa: CASSPGLGQGNEKLFF
d_call: TRBD1
v_call: TRBV5-1
j_call: TRBJ1-4
clone_size: .

cdr3_nt: TGTGCCAGTAGGGTAACAGGGACGAGCAATCAGCCCCAGCATTTT
cdr3_aa: CASRVTGTSNQPQHF
d_call: .
v_call: TRBV19
j_call: TRBJ1-5
clone_size: .

cdr3_nt: TGTGCCAGCAGTTACTCGAAGTTTACGGGGATTGCTAACTATGGCTACACCTTC
cdr3_aa: CASSYSKFTGIANYGYTF
d_call: .
v_call: TRBV6-7
j_call: TRBJ1-2
clone_size: .

cdr3_nt: TGTGCCAGCGGCCCTGGGCAGGGCCAGCCCCAGCATTTT
cdr3_aa: CASGPGQGQPQHF
d_call: .
v_call: TRBV7-9
j_call: TRBJ1-5
clone_size: once

cdr3_nt: TGCGCCAGCAGCCGGGACGGGACTGCAACCTACGAGCAGTACTTC
cdr3_aa: CASSRDGTATYEQYF
d_call: .
v_call: TRBV5-1
j_call: TRBJ2-7
clone_size: .

cdr3_nt: TGTGCCAGCAGTTACGACAGGTGGGAGACCCAGTACTTC
cdr3_aa: CASSYDRWETQYF
d_call: .
v_call: TRBV6-5
j_call: TRBJ2-5
clone_size: .

cdr3_nt: TGTGCCAGCAGTTATGGAAACAGCATATATTTT
cdr3_aa: CASSYGNSIYF
d_call: .
v_call: TRBV6-6
j_call: TRBJ1-3
clone_size: few

cdr3_nt: TGTGCCAGCTCCGAAGGGGGGGGCTCAAAAGGCTACACCTTC
cdr3_aa: CASSEGGGSKGYTF
d_call: .
v_call: TRBV5-4
j_call: TRBJ1-2
clone_size: .

cdr3_nt: TGCGCCAGCAGCCAACGGGCCAGGGGATACTTGAACACTGAAGCTTTCTTT
cdr3_aa: CASSQRARGYLNTEAFF
d_call: .
v_call: TRBV4-3
j_call: TRBJ1-1
clone_size: .

cdr3_nt: TGTGCCACCAGCAGAGATAAAGGGGGCTACACTGAAGCTTTCTTT
cdr3_aa: CATSRDKGGYTEAFF
d_call: TRBD1
v_call: TRBV15
j_call: TRBJ1-1
clone_size: .

cdr3_nt: TGTGCCAGCAGTCCCCCAGGGCCCACTGAAGCTTTCTTT
cdr3_aa: CASSPPGPTEAFF
d_call: .
v_call: TRBV6-5
j_call: TRBJ1-1
clone_size: .